These T cell receptor beta chains were read from a single sample in a study of read filtering for tumor transcriptome and immune sequencing. From the reads, TCRdb called clonotypes with MiXCR, one entry per CDR3 protein. The table lists approximately 40,000 distinct CDR3 sequences, around 15% of them singletons, with roughly 18% in the top ten. Material for sequencing was a population of CD138-negative cells sorted from bone marrow. The receptors shown here come from a donor at least 40 years old with multiple myeloma. The CDR3 runs from the conserved cysteine through the conserved F or W. Fields, in order: D gene, J gene, clone size, V gene, CDR3 DNA, CDR3 protein. D genes are given only for firm matches. Clone size is given for some rows only: seen once, a few or many times, or a class if the clone is expanded.

TRBD1,TRBJ1-4,many,TRBV6-6,TGTGCCGGTGCCCAGGGGGCTTATGAAAAACTGTTTTTT,CAGAQGAYEKLFF
TRBD1,TRBJ2-5,NA,TRBV5-1,TGCGCCAGCAGCGCCGGGACAGGGACTGCTGAGACCCAGTACTTC,CASSAGTGTAETQYF
NA,TRBJ1-2,many,TRBV7-2,TGTGCCAGCAGCCTTGGCAGGCTCGGCTACACCTTC,CASSLGRLGYTF
NA,TRBJ2-2,many,TRBV5-1,TGCGCCAGCAGCTTGGAGGGGCCCCGGGAAAACGGGGAGCTGTTTTTT,CASSLEGPRENGELFF
TRBD1,TRBJ1-5,many,TRBV3-1,TGTGCCAGCAGCCAAAGTAGGGGACAGGGTCAGCCCCAGCATTTT,CASSQSRGQGQPQHF
NA,TRBJ2-7,NA,TRBV7-9,TGTGCCAGCAGCTTCGGTCTACAGGGAGGCGCGTACGAGCAGTACTTC,CASSFGLQGGAYEQYF
NA,TRBJ1-1,many,TRBV9,TGTGCCAGCAGCGTACCGGGTTTAACTGAAGCTTTCTTT,CASSVPGLTEAFF
NA,TRBJ1-1,NA,TRBV6-6,TGTGCCAGCAAGAAAAGGAGTATGAACACTGAAGCTTTCTTT,CASKKRSMNTEAFF
NA,TRBJ1-5,many,TRBV7-2,TGTGCCAGCAGCCCCATCCCGCCACAGCCCCAGCATTTT,CASSPIPPQPQHF
NA,TRBJ2-7,many,TRBV6-2/TRBV6-3,TGTGCCAGCAACTACGGTGGCACGGGAACCTACGAGCAGTACTTC,CASNYGGTGTYEQYF
NA,TRBJ2-3,many,TRBV20-1,TGCAGTTCTCAGGGGGGCCTGAGCACAGATACGCAGTATTTT,CSSQGGLSTDTQYF
NA,TRBJ2-7,many,TRBV7-9,TGTGCTAGCAGCGGCTGGGACGGTACCTACGAGCAGTACTTC,CASSGWDGTYEQYF
NA,TRBJ2-5,many,TRBV6-5,TGTGCCAGCAGTGCGGGACTCCCGAGGGAGACCCAGTACTTC,CASSAGLPRETQYF
NA,TRBJ1-5,many,TRBV20-1,TGCAGTGCTAGCGGTCTCTTGCCGGATCGGTTCAATCAGCCCCAGCATTTT,CSASGLLPDRFNQPQHF
TRBD1,TRBJ2-7,few,TRBV12-3/TRBV12-4,TGTGCCAGCAACGGACAGGGGTACTCCTACGAGCAGTACTTC,CASNGQGYSYEQYF
NA,TRBJ2-3,NA,TRBV10-3,TGTGCCATCAGTTGGGACTCCCAAGGCGTATATTTT,CAISWDSQGVYF
TRBD1,TRBJ1-1,NA,TRBV6-2/TRBV6-3,TGTGCCAGCACCAAGTACAGGGGGCTGAGCACTGAAGCTTTCTTT,CASTKYRGLSTEAFF
NA,TRBJ1-4,NA,TRBV7-9,TGTGCCAGCAGCTTTGGTTCGGCTTCCCCTAATGAAAAACTGTTTTTT,CASSFGSASPNEKLFF
TRBD1,TRBJ1-1,many,TRBV9,TGTGCCAGCAGCGTTAGGACAGGTGGTAACACTGAAGCTTTCTTT,CASSVRTGGNTEAFF
NA,TRBJ1-1,many,TRBV11-2,TGTGCCAGCAGCTTAGGTGGGGCCAACACTGAAGCTTTCTTT,CASSLGGANTEAFF
NA,TRBJ1-1,many,TRBV5-6,TGTGCCAGCAGCCCGGGACGTAGGATCACTGAAGCTTTCTTT,CASSPGRRITEAFF
NA,TRBJ1-4,many,TRBV12-3/TRBV12-4,TGTGCCAGCAGGCTACTAGATGAAAAACTGTTTTTT,CASRLLDEKLFF
NA,TRBJ2-2,many,TRBV7-2,TGTGCCAGCAGCACGCTGGAGAGGGGGGAGCTGTTTTTT,CASSTLERGELFF
NA,TRBJ1-5,many,TRBV6-2/TRBV6-3,TGTGCCAGCAGTTTTCAGGGCGGTCAGCCCCAGCATTTT,CASSFQGGQPQHF
TRBD1,TRBJ1-5,many,TRBV12-3/TRBV12-4,TGTGCCAGCAGTAAGACAGGGGGCAAGGATCAGCCCCAGCATTTT,CASSKTGGKDQPQHF
NA,TRBJ1-5,many,TRBV12-3/TRBV12-4,TGTGCCAGCAGTTTGCAGGGTAGCAATCAGCCCCAGCATTTT,CASSLQGSNQPQHF
TRBD2,TRBJ2-1,many,TRBV7-3,TGTGCCAGCAGCACAATGGGCCTAGCGGGGAGCAATGAGCAGTTCTTC,CASSTMGLAGSNEQFF
TRBD1,TRBJ2-3,many,TRBV15,TGTGCCACCAGCAGGGGACAGGGGGCCAACCAACGCACAGATACGCAGTATTTC,CATSRGQGANQRTDTQYF
TRBD1,TRBJ1-4,many,TRBV28,TGTGCCAGCAGTTTACCTCAGGGGGCATATGAAAAACTGTTTTTT,CASSLPQGAYEKLFF
NA,TRBJ2-7,many,TRBV28,TGTGCCAGCAGTTTTCTACCGGGCGAGCAGTACTTC,CASSFLPGEQYF
TRBD2,TRBJ2-5,many,TRBV3-1,TGTGCCAGCAGCCAAGATCGGGGGACTAGCGGGGCAGAGACCCAGTACTTC,CASSQDRGTSGAETQYF
NA,TRBJ2-7,many,TRBV6-6,TGTGCCAGCAGCCCGAGTTACGACTACGAGCAGTACTTC,CASSPSYDYEQYF
NA,TRBJ1-2,many,TRBV20-1,TGCAGTGCTAGAGAGACCGGCGGGGGATTCGGATACTTCTATGGCTACACCTTC,CSARETGGGFGYFYGYTF
NA,TRBJ2-5,many,TRBV29-1,TGCAGCGTTGAGGGGACAAGGGGGGTTGCACAGTACTTC,CSVEGTRGVAQYF